Listed below are T cell receptor beta chains from one sample, sequenced in a study of T cells in Graves' hyperthyroidism and ophthalmopathy. Using its own MiXCR run on the multiplex PCR reads, TCRdb lists one record per CDR3 protein. The data show about 49,000 distinct CDR3 sequences, with approximately 53% seen just once and under 35% held by the top ten. Specimen: peripheral blood or thyroid tissue (not recorded which). Every receptor here comes from a man younger than 30 with Graves' hyperthyroidism. The CDR3 runs from the conserved cysteine through the conserved F or W. D genes are given only for firm matches. Size is stated for part of the rows, as once, few or many counts, or as a class when the clone is expanded.

>TRBJ1-5|TRBV28|.|16|.
CASTLGGSLRNQPQHF
TGTGCCAGCACCCTTGGAGGGTCTCTCCGCAATCAGCCCCAGCATTTT
>TRBJ1-5|TRBV10-2|.|18|.
CASSEDGHSAESNQPQHF
TGCGCCAGCAGTGAGGACGGCCATTCGGCGGAGAGCAATCAGCCCCAGCATTTT
>TRBJ2-7|TRBV7-4|.|14|.
CASSCIAPVCEQYF
TGTGCCAGCAGCTGCATAGCGCCGGTATGCGAGCAGTACTTC
>TRBJ1-6|TRBV5-8|many|15|TRBD1
CASSAQGSLNSPLHF
TGTGCCAGCAGCGCACAGGGGTCCTTGAATTCACCCCTCCACTTT
>TRBJ2-5|TRBV2|.|15|.
CASSPGWGDQETQYF
TGTGCCAGCTCACCAGGATGGGGAGATCAAGAGACCCAGTACTTC
>TRBJ1-5|TRBV20-1|many|15|.
CSARGSDPGNRPQHF
TGCAGTGCTAGAGGATCGGACCCAGGGAATCGGCCCCAGCATTTT
>TRBJ1-4|TRBV15|.|13|.
CATTWTVDEKLFF
TGTGCCACCACCTGGACGGTGGACGAAAAACTGTTTTTT
>TRBJ2-5|TRBV10-3|once|14|TRBD1
CAISDLGQGETQYF
TGTGCCATCAGTGACTTGGGACAGGGAGAGACCCAGTACTTC
>TRBJ2-7|TRBV7-9|.|15|.
CASSLRQGAGYEQYF
TGTGCCAGCAGCCTTCGACAGGGTGCGGGATACGAGCAGTACTTC
>TRBJ2-5|TRBV9|many|16|TRBD1
CASSATLGQALETQYF
TGTGCCAGCAGCGCGACCCTGGGACAGGCCCTAGAGACCCAGTACTTC
>TRBJ1-2|TRBV7-9|many|15|.
CASSLFEGANYGYTF
TGTGCCAGCAGCTTATTCGAGGGAGCTAACTATGGCTACACCTTC
>TRBJ1-1|TRBV14|many|15|TRBD1
CASSQVQGAITEAFF
TGTGCCAGCAGCCAAGTACAGGGGGCGATCACTGAAGCTTTCTTT
>TRBJ1-2|TRBV5-1|.|12|.
CASSADTYGYTF
TGCGCCAGCAGCGCTGACACCTATGGCTACACCTTC
>TRBJ2-3|TRBV6-5|many|16|TRBD2
CASRRIAGGPTDTQYF
TGTGCCAGCAGACGTATAGCGGGAGGGCCCACAGATACGCAGTATTTT
>TRBJ2-2|TRBV6-1|many|12|.
CASTQPTGELFF
TGTGCCAGCACGCAGCCCACCGGGGAGCTGTTTTTT
>TRBJ2-7|TRBV6-5|many|13|.
CASRVPGAQEQYF
TGTGCCAGCAGGGTCCCAGGGGCTCAGGAGCAGTACTTC
>TRBJ2-5|TRBV20-1|.|12|.
CSASLRPETQYF
TGCAGTGCTAGTCTGCGGCCGGAGACCCAGTACTTC
>TRBJ2-6|TRBV25-1|.|16|.
CASSPGGSSGANVLTF
TGTGCCAGCTCCCCCGGAGGTAGCTCTGGGGCCAACGTCCTGACTTTC
>TRBJ1-6|TRBV12-3/TRBV12-4|many|13|.
CASSPTGNSPLHF
TGTGCCAGCAGCCCCACCGGTAATTCACCCCTCCACTTT
>TRBJ1-2|TRBV6-5|few|14|TRBD1
CASSPRTGTDGYTF
TGTGCCAGCAGTCCTAGGACAGGGACTGATGGCTACACCTTC
>TRBJ2-7|TRBV20-1|.|11|.
CSGGGGYEQYF
TGCAGTGGAGGGGGGGGCTACGAGCAGTACTTC
>TRBJ2-3|TRBV24-1|many|18|.
CATSDPRTRQEPADTQYF
TGTGCCACCAGTGATCCTCGAACAAGACAGGAGCCGGCAGATACGCAGTATTTT
>TRBJ1-5|TRBV19|.|17|.
CASSIYRGAGERQPQHF
TGTGCCAGTAGTATCTACAGAGGGGCAGGGGAGAGGCAGCCCCAGCATTTT
>TRBJ1-6|TRBV6-5|many|13|.
CASSYKYNSPLHF
TGTGCCAGCAGTTACAAGTATAATTCACCCCTCCACTTT
>TRBJ2-2|TRBV19|many|16|.
CASKGGSSGYTGELFF
TGTGCCAGTAAGGGTGGGTCGTCGGGGTACACCGGGGAGCTGTTTTTT
>TRBJ2-5|TRBV29-1|.|12|.
CSVERIPGTQYF
TGCAGCGTCGAGCGGATACCAGGGACCCAGTACTTC
>TRBJ1-1|TRBV10-1|.|11|.
CASSEGNEAFF
TGCGCCAGCAGTGAGGGGAATGAAGCTTTCTTT
>TRBJ2-7|TRBV6-5|.|13|TRBD1
CASSYGTEYEQYF
TGTGCCAGCAGTTACGGGACAGAATACGAGCAGTACTTC